This T cell receptor (beta chain) was obtained from a study of long-term antiretroviral therapy in people with HIV. Points on this clone: No antigen is known for it.

Each donor had at least one pre-ART and at least two post-ART PBMC samples. Every HIV-positive participant received treatment in the United States. The authors ran the immunoSEQ assay, v3.0, at survey level. The assay was immunoSEQ multiplex PCR, and TCRdb's table has in-frame clones only and misses some. This table has roughly 22,000 clones, 70% to 85% appearing once. The study, taken as a whole, reports: Blood dates from 2004 to 2017, possibly under older ART regimens. Comparison with controls showed narrower CDR3 length ranges in HIV repertoires.

Sequences were derived from unsorted PBMCs, sampled 3 years after starting antiretroviral therapy. The sequence derives from a middle-aged man with HIV.

The CDR3 DNA reads as TGCGCCAGCAGCGTTTGGAGTGGAGAGACCCAGTACTTC. It specifies CASSVWSGETQYF. The V call is TRBV5-1, the J call TRBJ2-5; no clear D. With 4 bases removed from V and 4 bases from J, the gap between germline ends came to 11 bases. The length of the CDR3 is 13 residues. Germline loops: CDR1 SGHRS, CDR2 YFSETQ.